The 17 T cell receptor beta chains below were found in one sample sequenced in a study of T-cell reconstitution after alpha-beta-depleted transplantation in children. Unique molecular identifiers were incorporated during preparation of the TCRbeta library. MiXCR, applied by TCRdb to the PCR reads, yields one record per CDR3 protein. The table has around 450,000 distinct CDR3 sequences, about 10% seen once. The sequences come from PBMCs, collected before TCRalphabeta/CD19-depleted stem cell transplant. Receptor source: a child aged 2 to 15 with inherited bone marrow failure, due to receive a stem cell transplant.

This clonotype was observed at least ten times. The V and J genes are TRBV19 and TRBJ2-7; D might be TRBD1 or TRBD2, each matching 5 bases. V shed 7 bases and J shed 6 bases, with 10 bases lying between them. Germline V gene lookup returns CDR1 LNHDA and CDR2 SQIVND (reference sequence). This CDR3 comprises 11 residues. Here the CDR3 DNA reads TGTGCCAGTATGGGGACGGGCGAGCAGTACTTC. It is translated as CASMGTGEQYF.

This clonotype was seen ten or more times. The V call is TRBV12-3 or TRBV12-4, the J call TRBJ1-4; D ambiguous. The CDR3 totals 13 residues. The V end lost 6 bases, the J end lost 2 bases, and 7 bases lay between the germline ends. CDR3 region: CASSLRTNEKLFF. CDR3 bases: TGTGCCAGCAGCCTGAGGACTAATGAAAAACTGTTTTTT.

The table lists this clonotype with a few counts. The chain links TRBV7-9 to TRBJ2-2, with 8 bases identical to TRBD2. The CDR3 is made up of 15 amino acids. Germline trimming cut 10 bases from V and 3 bases from J; bases unmatched to any gene: 10. Per the germline V gene, CDR1 is SEHNR and CDR2 is FQNEAQ (reference sequence). The CDR3 loop reads CANREPSGHTGELFF. CDR3 sequence (DNA): TGTGCCAACCGGGAACCTAGCGGGCACACCGGGGAGCTGTTTTTT.

The sample holds many counts of this clonotype. The chain couples TRBV2 to TRBJ2-1; 10 nucleotides line up with TRBD1. Germline values: CDR1 SNHLY, CDR2 FYNNEI. This CDR3 is built from 15 residues. V dropped 8 bases and J dropped 4; count of bases not matched to a gene: 8. Here the CDR3 reads CASYVGTGEYNEQFF. CDR3 bases: TGTGCCAGCTATGTAGGGACAGGGGAGTACAATGAGCAGTTCTTC.

The table lists this clonotype with many counts. The chain carries TRBV29-1 and TRBJ2-1; 10 bases map to TRBD2. Germline V CDR1 and CDR2: SQVTM, ANQGSEA. The CDR3 contains 15 residues. The V gene end was trimmed by 0 bases and the J gene end by 9 bases; junction bases not matched to a gene: 8. CDR3 nucleotides: TGCAGCGTTGAAGAGATACTAGCGGGATGGGTTGAGCAGTTCTTC. Encoded protein: CSVEEILAGWVEQFF.

There are many counts of this clonotype. The chain joins TRBV20-1 to TRBJ1-1; D not certain. Germline V gives CDR1 DFQATT, CDR2 SNEGSKA (reference sequence). Trimming took 3 bases from V and 2 from J, leaving 16 bases between them. The CDR3 loop spans 15 amino acids. CDR3 region: CSASNTAPVNTEAFF. CDR3 DNA sequence: TGCAGTGCTAGTAACACAGCCCCCGTAAACACTGAAGCTTTCTTT.

This clonotype was seen repeatedly, ten times or more. The J gene is TRBJ2-7, the V gene TRBV4-3, with TRBD2 matching over 8 bases. The length of the CDR3 is 15 residues. Germline-derived CDR1 and CDR2 are LGHNA and YSLEER. J was trimmed by 2 bases and V by 0 bases; bases with no gene match: 3. The CDR3 bases are TGCGCCAGCAGCCAAGATACCGGGAGGGCCTACGAGCAGTACTTC. Its protein product is CASSQDTGRAYEQYF.

This clonotype has at least ten counts. The chain is built from TRBV5-1 and TRBJ1-4; tentative D call: TRBD1 (5 bases). The length of the CDR3 is 16 residues. Germline CDR1 SGHRS, CDR2 YFSETQ. With 4 bases removed from V and 6 bases from J, the gap between germline ends came to 19 bases. The CDR3 loop is CASSRAPTESYEKLFF. The CDR3, as DNA: TGCGCCAGCAGCCGGGCCCCGACAGAAAGTTATGAAAAACTGTTTTTT.

This clonotype was seen at least ten times. CDR3 bases: TGTGCCAGCAGTTTAAGCGGGACCAGCTCCTACAATGAGCAGTTCTTC. This codes for CASSLSGTSSYNEQFF. The genes are TRBV12-3 or TRBV12-4 and TRBJ2-1; 7 nucleotides line up with TRBD2. The CDR3 has 16 residues. V lost 2 bases to trimming and J lost 0 bases; unmatched junction nucleotides: 4.

This clonotype came up many times. The chain joins TRBV10-3 to TRBJ2-7, with 8 nucleotides matching TRBD1. Germline trimming cut 4 bases from V and 4 bases from J; bases unmatched to any gene: 9. In germline, CDR1 is ENHRY, CDR2 SYGVKD. This CDR3 region has 15 residues. This CDR3 reads CAISASDRAQYEQYF. DNA for the CDR3: TGTGCCATCAGTGCGTCGGACAGGGCCCAATACGAGCAGTACTTC.

In its sample, this clonotype was seen many times. The chain uses TRBV4-3 and TRBJ2-4; TRBD1 matches 10 bases. V dropped 2 bases and J dropped 0; count of bases not matched to a gene: 10. The germline V gene has CDR1 LGHNA and CDR2 YSLEER. There are 19 residues in the CDR3. The CDR3 nucleotides read TGCGCCAGCAGCCAATCGAGGACAGGGGGAGATATAGCCAAAAACATTCAGTACTTC. It codes for CASSQSRTGGDIAKNIQYF.

This clonotype was observed many times. The chain couples TRBV28 to TRBJ2-1; 10 bases are a match to TRBD2. The CDR3 consists of 14 residues. V lost 7 bases and J lost 6; bases outside the gene matches: 6. From germline, CDR1 is MDHEN and CDR2 SYDVKM. This CDR3 is CASNQGLALNEQFF. DNA for the CDR3: TGTGCCAGCAACCAGGGACTAGCGCTCAATGAGCAGTTCTTC.

This clonotype has at least ten counts. This rearrangement joins TRBV28 to TRBJ2-6; 7 nucleotides match TRBD2. This CDR3 comprises 15 residues. Germline CDR1 reads MDHEN; CDR2 reads SYDVKM. The V gene end was trimmed by 3 bases and the J gene end by 2 bases; junction bases not matched to a gene: 1. The CDR3 nucleotides are TGTGCCAGCAGTTTTCGGGGGGCTGGGGCCAACGTCCTGACTTTC. Its protein product is CASSFRGAGANVLTF.

The V and J genes are TRBV7-2 and TRBJ2-7, with 8 bases aligning to TRBD2. Germline-derived CDR1 and CDR2 are SGHTA and FQGNSA. The CDR3 consists of 15 residues. V trimming: 1 base; J trimming: 5 bases; junction bases outside the gene matches: 7. CDR3 sequence reads: CASSLVLSGSNEQYF. The DNA of the CDR3 is TGTGCCAGCAGCTTAGTTTTGAGCGGGAGCAACGAGCAGTACTTC.

The chain is built from TRBV27 and TRBJ2-3; 8 positions agree with TRBD1. The germline CDR1 and CDR2 sequences are MNHEY and SMNVEV (reference sequence). CDR3 size: 14 residues. The J segment lost 7 bases and the V segment lost 3 bases, leaving 6 bases of the junction unmatched. CDR3 loop: CASSFSDRAYTQYF. Here the CDR3 DNA reads TGTGCCAGCAGTTTTTCGGACAGGGCATATACGCAGTATTTT.

This chain uses TRBV21-1 with TRBJ2-7. TRBV21-1 is a pseudogene segment. This CDR3 has 15 amino acids. The CDR3 spells CASSKGSSSSYEQYF. In DNA form, the CDR3 reads TGTGCCAGCAGCAAAGGCAGCTCGAGCTCCTACGAGCAGTACTTC.

This clonotype was counted ten times or more. The rearrangement uses TRBV5-1 and TRBJ1-4, with 10 bases aligning to TRBD1. CDR3 size: 15 residues. V lost 0 bases and J lost 6; bases outside the gene matches: 2. The V gene's germline CDR1 is SGHRS and CDR2 YFSETQ. The CDR3 region is CASSLVGTGDEKLFF. CDR3 in DNA: TGCGCCAGCAGCTTGGTAGGGACAGGGGATGAAAAACTGTTTTTT.